This passage covers 30 T cell receptor beta chains from one sample sequenced in a study of cytomegalovirus exposure and HLA in healthy donors. 60 Vbeta and 13 Jbeta primers were used in PCR. Clones were sequenced by immunoSEQ multiplex PCR, and TCRdb holds only the in-frame ones, with some missing. The sample lists under 110,000 clones, about 75% occurring once. The sequenced sample consisted of PBMCs. These receptors all come from a man in his forties or fifties in good health and CMV-seronegative.

This clone has just a few counts. This chain links TRBV5-1 with TRBJ2-5, with no clear D. CDR1 SGHRS and CDR2 YFSETQ come from the germline V gene. This CDR3 spans 14 amino acids. V lost 0 bases to trimming and J lost 0 bases, with 6 bases between them. CDR3 sequence: CASSLVADQETQYF. As DNA, the CDR3 is TGCGCCAGCAGCTTGGTGGCAGACCAAGAGACCCAGTACTTC.

This chain joins TRBV5-6 and TRBJ1-4; D is possibly TRBD1 (5 bases). CDR1 is SGHDT and CDR2 is YYEEEE in the germline V gene. The CDR3 is 14 residues long. Trimming took 4 bases from V and 5 from J, leaving 12 bases between them. CDR3 region: CASSPIQGNEKLFF. In DNA, the CDR3 is TGTGCCAGCAGCCCAATCCAGGGAAATGAAAAACTGTTTTTT.

This clone turned up a few times. CDR3 protein: CASSVGDRVEAFF. The CDR3 DNA reads TGTGCCAGCAGTGTAGGGGACAGGGTCGAAGCTTTCTTT. The chain is built from TRBV2 and TRBJ1-1, with 9 bases aligning to TRBD1. J lost 8 bases, V lost 4 bases, and 5 bases had no gene match. Germline values: CDR1 SNHLY, CDR2 FYNNEI. CDR3 length equals 13 residues.

The chain employs TRBV6-1 and TRBJ1-6; the D gene is possibly TRBD1 (5 bases). Germline loops: CDR1 MNHNS, CDR2 SASEGT. This CDR3 is 13 amino acids long. V was clipped by 6 bases and J by 8 bases, with 11 bases between them. Here the CDR3 reads CASRAGLDSPLHF. CDR3 DNA: TGTGCCAGCAGAGCGGGGCTGGATTCACCCCTCCACTTT.

The chain has TRBV4-1 and TRBJ2-3; a possible D gene is TRBD2 (5 bases). With 0 bases removed from V and 6 bases from J, the gap between germline ends came to 10 bases. Germline loops: CDR1 MGHRA, CDR2 YSYEKL. The CDR3 extends over 14 amino acids. CDR3 coding DNA: TGCGCCAGCAGCCAAGAGGGAGTCTGGGATACGCAGTATTTT. Protein: CASSQEGVWDTQYF.

This clone was counted once. Germline is not matched at one junction end, which may reflect a read error. Other DNA sequences of this sample code for an identical CDR3. The chain carries TRBV11-2 and TRBJ1-3; D call uncertain. Per germline, CDR1 SGHAT and CDR2 FQNNGV. The length of the CDR3 is 15 residues. The CDR3 DNA sequence: TGTGCTAGCAGCCCTCCTGCGTCCTCTGGAAACACCATATATTTT. It codes for CASSPPASSGNTIYF.

This clone was observed once. The chain combines TRBV7-2 with TRBJ2-7; D perhaps matches TRBD2 (7 bases). V gave up 6 bases and J gave up 4 bases, with 19 bases separating them. In germline, CDR1 is SGHTA, CDR2 FQGNSA. The CDR3 has 15 amino acids. The CDR3 DNA reads as TGTGCCAGCAGGCTTGGGGGGGCCCTAAGGTACGAGCAGTACTTC. Translation: CASRLGGALRYEQYF.

The chain links TRBV2 to TRBJ2-3, with TRBD2 matching 7 bases. V shed 8 bases and J 2 bases; nucleotides not matched to a gene: 13. The CDR3 runs 16 residues. Germline CDR1 is SNHLY and CDR2 is FYNNEI. CDR3 bases: TGTGCCAGCGGGGGTCGGGCGGGGGAGTCCACAGATACGCAGTATTTT. Its translation is CASGGRAGESTDTQYF.

This chain joins TRBV6-5 and TRBJ1-1; 7 nucleotides agree with TRBD1. Germline-derived CDR1 and CDR2 are MNHEY and SVGAGI. V lost 2 bases to trimming and J lost 8 bases; unmatched junction nucleotides: 5. This CDR3 contains 13 residues. This chain's CDR3 is CASSYTRQGEAFF. The CDR3, as DNA: TGTGCCAGCAGTTACACCCGACAGGGAGAAGCTTTCTTT.

The CDR3 protein is CASNKPAGGYEQYF. The CDR3 region has the DNA TGTGCCAGTAACAAGCCGGCAGGGGGCTACGAGCAGTACTTC. V usage is TRBV28 and J usage is TRBJ2-7, with 7 bases fitting TRBD1. CDR1 and CDR2 (germline): MDHEN, SYDVKM. The CDR3 consists of 14 residues. Trimming took 9 bases from V and 3 from J; bases not matched to a gene: 11.

This clone has just one count. The chain employs TRBV5-6 and TRBJ2-1, with D possibly matching TRBD2 (6 bases). Trimming took off 0 bases at V and 0 bases at J, with 7 bases between the two ends. Germline CDR1 and CDR2: SGHDT and YYEEEE. The CDR3 length is 15 residues. The CDR3 DNA follows: TGTGCCAGCAGCTTGGTAGCGGCCTCCTACAATGAGCAGTTCTTC. Translating gives CASSLVAASYNEQFF.

The rearrangement uses TRBV7-9 and TRBJ2-5; TRBD1 aligns across 7 bases. This CDR3 is 16 amino acids long. V lost 1 base to trimming and J lost 5 bases; unmatched junction nucleotides: 10. Germline-derived CDR1 and CDR2 are SEHNR and FQNEAQ (reference sequence). CDR3 loop: CASSLGQGVRVETQYF. CDR3 coding DNA: TGTGCCAGCAGCTTAGGACAGGGAGTCCGGGTTGAGACCCAGTACTTC.

The chain recombines TRBV15 with TRBJ2-6; 8 bases are a match to TRBD1. V dropped 3 bases and J dropped 1; count of bases not matched to a gene: 23. Germline CDR1 LNHNV, CDR2 YYDKDF (reference sequence). The CDR3 is made up of 23 amino acids. CDR3 residues: CATSRGLGYSGRDRSSGANVLTF. DNA of the CDR3: TGTGCCACCAGCAGGGGATTGGGGTACTCGGGTCGGGACAGGTCGTCTGGGGCCAACGTCCTGACTTTC. Full variable domain (outside the CDR3, taken from reference TRBV15 and TRBJ2-6): DAMVIQNPRYQVTQFGKPVTLSCSQTLNHNVMYWYQQKSSQAPKLLFHYYDKDFNNEADTPDNFQSRRPNTSFCFLDIRSPGLGDTAMYLCATSRGLGYSGRDRSSGANVLTFGAGSRLTVL.

About this clone itself: The junction differs from germline at one of its ends, possibly a read error. V and J are TRBV6-4 and TRBJ2-1, with 9 bases that match TRBD2. Per the germline V gene, CDR1 is MRHNA and CDR2 is SNTAGT. The CDR3 spans 16 residues. The CDR3 DNA reads as TGTGCCAGCAGTTACTCTGCGGGAGGGAACTACAATGAGCAGTTCTTC. This sequence encodes CASSYSAGGNYNEQFF.

This sequence joins TRBV28 and TRBJ2-2; 9 bases align to TRBD1. In germline, CDR1 is MDHEN, CDR2 SYDVKM. The CDR3 is 17 amino acids. J gave up 5 bases and V 6 bases, and 13 bases lay outside the gene matches. In nucleotides, the CDR3 is TGTGCCAGCAGCGCAGGACAGGGGATTTTTATAACCGGGGAGCTGTTTTTT. It specifies CASSAGQGIFITGELFF.

This chain uses TRBV5-5 with TRBJ2-1; no firm D call. The CDR3 is 18 amino acids. Deletions cut 6 bases from V and 4 bases from J, with 26 bases between. The germline gives CDR1 SGHKS, CDR2 YYEKEE (reference sequence). CDR3 loop: CASTSPESAGRKYNEQFF. In nucleotides, the CDR3 is TGTGCCAGCACCTCCCCCGAGAGCGCCGGTAGGAAATACAATGAGCAGTTCTTC.

CDR3 amino acids: CASTPGSDSGSYTF. The CDR3 nucleotides are TGTGCCAGTACCCCAGGGTCTGACTCCGGTAGCTACACCTTC. This chain connects TRBV19 to TRBJ1-2; possibly TRBD1 for D (5 bases). Germline V lookup: CDR1 LNHDA, CDR2 SQIVND (reference sequence). CDR3 size: 14 residues. Trimming pared 7 bases from V and 9 bases from J, leaving 21 bases between.

V gene TRBV19 combines with J gene TRBJ2-6; D possibly corresponds to TRBD2 (6 bases). The CDR3 runs to 15 residues. Germline-derived CDR1 and CDR2 are LNHDA and SQIVND (reference sequence). V was cut by 7 bases and J by 0 bases, with 10 bases left in between. CDR3 bases: TGTGCCAGTATAGGAGGGAGCTCTGGGGCCAACGTCCTGACTTTC. Its protein product is CASIGGSSGANVLTF.

This sequence joins TRBV19 and TRBJ2-1; weak D call: TRBD2 (6 bases). Germline values: CDR1 LNHDA, CDR2 SQIVND (reference sequence). Trimming cost V 7 bases and J 7 bases, with 26 bases left between them. CDR3 length: 17 amino acids. The CDR3 here is CASTPQQGLRIRNEQFF. DNA of the CDR3: TGTGCCAGTACCCCCCAGCAGGGACTCCGGATCCGGAATGAGCAGTTCTTC.

The chain is built from TRBV14 and TRBJ2-5; 9 bases fit TRBD1. The J call may be incorrect, as the DNA end agrees better with TRBJ2-7. This CDR3 has 14 residues. Germline V gene data show CDR1 as SGHDN and CDR2 as FVKESK. The CDR3 DNA is TGTGCCAGCAGCCAAGGGACAGGGGAGCGCGAGCAGTACTTC. Translating it yields CASSQGTGEREQYF.

The chain employs TRBV6-1 and TRBJ1-1, with a possible D match to TRBD1 (5 bases). Trimming stripped 4 bases from V and 1 base from J, with 7 bases between. This CDR3 spans 13 amino acids. CDR1 is MNHNS, CDR2 SASEGT, per germline. The CDR3 spells CASSATGNTEAFF. CDR3 coding DNA: TGTGCCAGCAGTGCCACAGGGAACACTGAAGCTTTCTTT.

V usage is TRBV5-1 and J usage is TRBJ1-1; 8 nucleotides agree with TRBD1. J lost 0 bases, V lost 2 bases, and 3 bases had no gene match. Germline V lookup: CDR1 SGHRS, CDR2 YFSETQ. The CDR3 extends over 15 amino acids. This CDR3 is CASSFRTGMNTEAFF. CDR3 coding DNA: TGCGCCAGCAGCTTCCGGACAGGGATGAACACTGAAGCTTTCTTT.

The V gene is TRBV10-3, the J gene TRBJ2-1; tentative D call: TRBD2 (5 bases). The V gene's germline CDR1 is ENHRY and CDR2 SYGVKD. With 10 bases removed from V and 9 bases from J, the gap between germline ends came to 7 bases. The CDR3 contains 9 residues. CDR3 sequence (DNA): TGTGCCACCCGGGGTGAGCAGTTCTTC. It codes for CATRGEQFF.

V and J are TRBV6-1 and TRBJ1-1, with D tentatively TRBD1 (6 bases). The CDR3 contains 13 residues. V lost 8 bases and J 4 bases, leaving 14 bases between the germline ends. Germline V CDR1 and CDR2: MNHNS, SASEGT. The CDR3 protein is CASGNRVGTEAFF. DNA for the CDR3: TGTGCCAGCGGAAACAGGGTGGGCACTGAAGCTTTCTTT.

The chain couples TRBV6-1 to TRBJ2-1, with D possibly matching TRBD1 (6 bases). The CDR3 totals 15 residues. V was shortened by 6 bases and J by 2 bases, with 14 bases between the two germline ends. Germline V lookup: CDR1 MNHNS, CDR2 SASEGT. CDR3 DNA sequence: TGTGCCAGCAGACCTACAGGGACCGCCTACAATGAGCAGTTCTTC. Amino acid sequence: CASRPTGTAYNEQFF.

The chain combines TRBV11-2 with TRBJ2-5; TRBD2 might be the D (5 bases). CDR3 size: 13 residues. V dropped 5 bases and J dropped 3 bases, with 10 bases sitting between them. The germline V gene has CDR1 SGHAT and CDR2 FQNNGV. The CDR3 DNA is TGTGCCAGCAGCCCGCTCGGGGAAGAGACCCAGTACTTC. Amino acid sequence: CASSPLGEETQYF.

A few counts support this clone. The same CDR3 arises from other DNA sequences in this sample as well. The V call is TRBV18, the J call TRBJ1-1; D possibly corresponds to TRBD1 (6 bases). Germline V gene data show CDR1 as KGHSH and CDR2 as LQKENI. Trimming stripped 3 bases from V and 1 base from J, with 6 bases between. The CDR3 extends over 13 amino acids. The CDR3 reads CASSPGQNTEAFF. CDR3 in DNA: TGTGCCAGCTCACCGGGACAGAACACTGAAGCTTTCTTT.

The chain employs TRBV19 and TRBJ1-5, with 7 bases matching TRBD1. Germline V CDR1 and CDR2: LNHDA, SQIVND (reference sequence). J lost 5 bases, V lost 7 bases, and 5 bases had no gene match. The CDR3 length is 13 residues. The CDR3, as DNA: TGTGCCAGTAACCAAGACAGGGATCAGCCCCAGCATTTT. It translates to CASNQDRDQPQHF.

The chain uses TRBV6-1 and TRBJ2-5, with D perhaps TRBD2 (6 bases). The CDR3 runs 13 residues. Between the trimmed V and J ends, which lost 1 base and 11 bases, there was a span of 14 bases. Germline V gives CDR1 MNHNS, CDR2 SASEGT. CDR3 in amino acids: CASSEGREVQQYF. CDR3 DNA sequence: TGTGCCAGCAGTGAAGGGAGGGAGGTGCAGCAGTACTTC.

This clone has only a few counts. This rearrangement joins TRBV18 to TRBJ1-2; 7 positions agree with TRBD1. The CDR3 is made up of 17 amino acids. Germline CDR1 KGHSH, CDR2 LQKENI. J was trimmed by 0 bases and V by 6 bases; bases with no gene match: 13. This CDR3 reads CASSPFGSTGTNYGYTF. CDR3 sequence (DNA): TGTGCCAGCTCGCCCTTTGGCTCGACAGGGACTAACTATGGCTACACCTTC.